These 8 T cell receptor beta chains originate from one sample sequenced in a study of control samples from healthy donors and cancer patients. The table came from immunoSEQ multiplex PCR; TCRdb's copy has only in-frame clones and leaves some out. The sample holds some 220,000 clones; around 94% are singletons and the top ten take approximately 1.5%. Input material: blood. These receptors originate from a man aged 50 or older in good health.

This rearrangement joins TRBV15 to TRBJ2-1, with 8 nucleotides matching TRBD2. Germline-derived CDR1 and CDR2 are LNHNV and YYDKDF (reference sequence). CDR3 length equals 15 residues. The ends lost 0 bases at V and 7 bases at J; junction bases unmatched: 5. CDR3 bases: TGTGCCACCAGCAGAGACGGGGGGGCCTGGAATGAGCAGTTCTTC. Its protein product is CATSRDGGAWNEQFF.

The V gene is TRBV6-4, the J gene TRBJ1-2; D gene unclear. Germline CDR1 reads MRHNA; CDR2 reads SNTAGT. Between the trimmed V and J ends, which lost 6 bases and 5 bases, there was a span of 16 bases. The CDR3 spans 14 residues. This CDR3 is CASREGPDLYGYTF. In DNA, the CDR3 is TGTGCCAGCAGAGAGGGCCCAGACCTATATGGCTACACCTTC.

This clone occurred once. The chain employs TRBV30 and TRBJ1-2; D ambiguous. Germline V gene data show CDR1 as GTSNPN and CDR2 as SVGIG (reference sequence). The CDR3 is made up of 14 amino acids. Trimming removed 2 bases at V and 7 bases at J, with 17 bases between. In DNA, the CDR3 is TGTGCCTGGAGTCCTTCCGGCCCCAAGGGTGGCTACACCTTC. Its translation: CAWSPSGPKGGYTF.

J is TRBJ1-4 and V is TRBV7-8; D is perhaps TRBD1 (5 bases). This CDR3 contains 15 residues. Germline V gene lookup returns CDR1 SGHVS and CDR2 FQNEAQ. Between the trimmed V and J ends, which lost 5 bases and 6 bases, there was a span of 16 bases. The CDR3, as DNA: TGTGCCAGCAGCCATCAGGGAGGATTCGATGAAAAACTGTTTTTT. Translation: CASSHQGGFDEKLFF.

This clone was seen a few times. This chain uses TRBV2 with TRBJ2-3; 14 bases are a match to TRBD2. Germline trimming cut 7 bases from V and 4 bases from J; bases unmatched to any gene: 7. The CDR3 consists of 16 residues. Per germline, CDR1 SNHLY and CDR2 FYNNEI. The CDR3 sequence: CASIPTSGGAPDTQYF. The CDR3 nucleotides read TGTGCCAGCATTCCGACTAGCGGGGGGGCCCCAGATACGCAGTATTTT.

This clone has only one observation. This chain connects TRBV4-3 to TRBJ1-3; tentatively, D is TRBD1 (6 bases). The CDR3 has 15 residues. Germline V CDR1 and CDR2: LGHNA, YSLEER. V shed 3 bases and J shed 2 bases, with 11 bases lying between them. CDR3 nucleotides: TGCGCCAGCAGCCATGGCCAGGGGCCTGGAAACACCATATATTTT. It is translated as CASSHGQGPGNTIYF.

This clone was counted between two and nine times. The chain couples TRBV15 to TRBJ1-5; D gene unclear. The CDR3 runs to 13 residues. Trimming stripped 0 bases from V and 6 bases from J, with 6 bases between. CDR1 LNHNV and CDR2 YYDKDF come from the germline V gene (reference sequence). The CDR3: CATSRDPPQPQHF. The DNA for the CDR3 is TGTGCCACCAGCAGAGACCCACCTCAGCCCCAGCATTTT.

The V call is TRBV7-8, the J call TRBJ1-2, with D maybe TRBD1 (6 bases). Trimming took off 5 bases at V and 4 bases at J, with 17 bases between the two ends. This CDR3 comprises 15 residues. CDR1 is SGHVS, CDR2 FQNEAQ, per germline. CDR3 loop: CASSPAGTTVYGYTF. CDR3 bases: TGTGCCAGCAGCCCAGCCGGGACAACCGTCTATGGCTACACCTTC.